The clone carrying this TCR beta chain was seen many times. TCRdb itself ran the 5' RACE reads through MiXCR, one entry per CDR3 protein. The sample yields about 140,000 distinct CDR3 sequences, over 3.5% seen once. Germline loops: CDR1 ENHRY, CDR2 SYGVKD. The CDR3 consists of 16 residues. V was clipped by 6 bases and J by 2 bases; unmatched bases: 6. This entry comes from a study of human T cells and chemical hapten exposure. Sequencing started from total RNA isolated from unfractionated whole blood. The TCR originated in a female donor in good health. The chain combines TRBV10-3 with TRBJ2-2; 10 nucleotides line up with TRBD2. CDR3 sequence (DNA): TGTGCCATCAGGGCTAGCGGGGGACCAAACACCGGGGAGCTGTTTTTT. Amino acids: CAIRASGGPNTGELFF.